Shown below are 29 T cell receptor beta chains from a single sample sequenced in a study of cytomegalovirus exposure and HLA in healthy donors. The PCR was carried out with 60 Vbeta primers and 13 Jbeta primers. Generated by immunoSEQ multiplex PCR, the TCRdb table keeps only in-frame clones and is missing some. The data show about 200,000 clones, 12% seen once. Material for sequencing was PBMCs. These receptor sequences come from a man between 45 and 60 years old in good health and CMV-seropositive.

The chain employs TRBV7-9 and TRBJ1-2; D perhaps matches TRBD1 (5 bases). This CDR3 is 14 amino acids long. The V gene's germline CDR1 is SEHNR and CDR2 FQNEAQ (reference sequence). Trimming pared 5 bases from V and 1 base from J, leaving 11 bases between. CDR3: CASSPRTHNYGYTF. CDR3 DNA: TGTGCCAGCAGCCCCCGGACACATAACTATGGCTACACCTTC.

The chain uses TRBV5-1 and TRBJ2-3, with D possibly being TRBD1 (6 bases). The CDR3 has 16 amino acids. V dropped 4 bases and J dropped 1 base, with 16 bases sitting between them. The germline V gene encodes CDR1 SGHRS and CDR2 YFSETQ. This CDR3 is CASSIGQFPGTDTQYF. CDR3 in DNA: TGCGCCAGCAGCATTGGACAGTTCCCGGGCACAGATACGCAGTATTTT. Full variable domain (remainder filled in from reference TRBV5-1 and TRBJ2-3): KAGVTQTPRYLIKTRGQQVTLSCSPISGHRSVSWYQQTPGQGLQFLFEYFSETQRNKGNFPGRFSGRQFSNSRSEMNVSTLELGDSALYLCASSIGQFPGTDTQYFGPGTRLTVL.

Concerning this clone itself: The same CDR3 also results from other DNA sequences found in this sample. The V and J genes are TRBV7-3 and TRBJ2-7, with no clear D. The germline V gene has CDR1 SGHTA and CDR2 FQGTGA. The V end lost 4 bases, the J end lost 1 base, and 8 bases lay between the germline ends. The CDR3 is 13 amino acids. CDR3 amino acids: CASSSDLSYEQYF. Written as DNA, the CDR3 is TGTGCCAGCAGCTCAGACTTATCCTACGAGCAGTACTTC.

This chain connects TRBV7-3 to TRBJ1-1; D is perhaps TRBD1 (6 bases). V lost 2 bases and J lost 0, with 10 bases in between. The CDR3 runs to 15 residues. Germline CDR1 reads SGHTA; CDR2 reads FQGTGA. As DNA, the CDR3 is TGTGCCAGCAGCTTATCTTCAGGGGTGAACACTGAAGCTTTCTTT. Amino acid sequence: CASSLSSGVNTEAFF.

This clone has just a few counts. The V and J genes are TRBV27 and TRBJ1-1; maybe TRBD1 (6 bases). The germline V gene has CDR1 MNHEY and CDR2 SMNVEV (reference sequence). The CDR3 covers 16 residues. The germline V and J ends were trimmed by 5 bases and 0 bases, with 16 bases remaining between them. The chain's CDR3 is CASSLTQSGVNTEAFF. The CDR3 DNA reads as TGTGCCAGCAGTCTCACGCAATCAGGGGTGAACACTGAAGCTTTCTTT.

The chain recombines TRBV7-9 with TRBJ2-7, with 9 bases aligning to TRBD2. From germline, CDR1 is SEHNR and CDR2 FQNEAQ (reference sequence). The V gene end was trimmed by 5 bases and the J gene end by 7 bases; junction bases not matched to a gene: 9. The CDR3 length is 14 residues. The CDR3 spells CASSPRGLAGEQYF. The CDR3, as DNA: TGTGCCAGCAGCCCAAGGGGACTAGCAGGAGAGCAGTACTTC.

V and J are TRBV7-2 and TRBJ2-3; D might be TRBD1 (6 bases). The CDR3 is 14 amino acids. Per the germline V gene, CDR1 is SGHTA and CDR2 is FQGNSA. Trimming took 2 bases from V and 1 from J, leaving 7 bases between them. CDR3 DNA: TGTGCCAGCAGCTTAAACAGGGGCACAGATACGCAGTATTTT. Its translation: CASSLNRGTDTQYF.

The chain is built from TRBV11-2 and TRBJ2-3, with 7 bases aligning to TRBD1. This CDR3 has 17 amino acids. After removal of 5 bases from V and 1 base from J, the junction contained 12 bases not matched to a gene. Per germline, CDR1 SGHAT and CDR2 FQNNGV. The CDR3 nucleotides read TGTGCCAGCAGCCTCTACTTAAGACAGGGCGGCACAGATACGCAGTATTTT. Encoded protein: CASSLYLRQGGTDTQYF.

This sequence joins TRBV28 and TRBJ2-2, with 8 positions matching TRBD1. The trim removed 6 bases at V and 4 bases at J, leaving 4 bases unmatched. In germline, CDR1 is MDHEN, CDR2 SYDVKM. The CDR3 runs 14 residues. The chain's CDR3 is CASSPTGVTGELFF. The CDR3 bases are TGTGCCAGCAGCCCGACAGGGGTCACCGGGGAGCTGTTTTTT.

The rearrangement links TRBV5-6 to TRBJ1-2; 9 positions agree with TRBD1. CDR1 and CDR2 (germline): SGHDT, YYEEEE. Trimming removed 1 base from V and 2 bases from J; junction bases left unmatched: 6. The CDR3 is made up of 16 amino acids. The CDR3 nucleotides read TGTGCCAGCAGCTTGCAACAGGGGGCGATCAACTATGGCTACACCTTC. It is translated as CASSLQQGAINYGYTF.

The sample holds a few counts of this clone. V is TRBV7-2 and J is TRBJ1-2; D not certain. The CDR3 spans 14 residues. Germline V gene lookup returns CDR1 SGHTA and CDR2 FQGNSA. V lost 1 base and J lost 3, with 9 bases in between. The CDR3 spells CASSLGQTHYGYTF. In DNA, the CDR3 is TGTGCCAGCAGCTTAGGGCAAACACACTATGGCTACACCTTC.

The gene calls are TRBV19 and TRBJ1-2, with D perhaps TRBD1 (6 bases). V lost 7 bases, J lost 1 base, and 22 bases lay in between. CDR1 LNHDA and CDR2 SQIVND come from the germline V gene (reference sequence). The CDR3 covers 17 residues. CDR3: CASKTRDTGPVNYGYTF. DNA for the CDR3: TGTGCCAGTAAGACCCGGGACACCGGACCCGTTAACTATGGCTACACCTTC.

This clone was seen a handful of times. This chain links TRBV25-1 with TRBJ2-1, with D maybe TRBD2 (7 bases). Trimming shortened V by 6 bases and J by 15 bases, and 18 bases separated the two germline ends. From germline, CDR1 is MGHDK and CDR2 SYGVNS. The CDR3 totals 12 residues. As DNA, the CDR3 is TGTGCCAGCAGCTCTTTACGGGGGGCGAGGTTCTTC. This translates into CASSSLRGARFF.

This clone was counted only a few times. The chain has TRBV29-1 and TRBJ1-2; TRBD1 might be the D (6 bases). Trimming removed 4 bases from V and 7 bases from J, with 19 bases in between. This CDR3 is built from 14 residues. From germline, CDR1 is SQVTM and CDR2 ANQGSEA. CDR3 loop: CSVAPSGQGSGYTF. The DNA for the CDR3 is TGCAGCGTTGCGCCGAGTGGGCAGGGGTCTGGCTACACCTTC. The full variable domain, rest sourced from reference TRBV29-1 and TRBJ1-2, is SAVISQKPSRDICQRGTSLTIQCQVDSQVTMMFWYRQQPGQSLTLIATANQGSEATYESGFVIDKFPISRPNLTFSTLTVSNMSPEDSSIYLCSVAPSGQGSGYTFGSGTRLTVV.

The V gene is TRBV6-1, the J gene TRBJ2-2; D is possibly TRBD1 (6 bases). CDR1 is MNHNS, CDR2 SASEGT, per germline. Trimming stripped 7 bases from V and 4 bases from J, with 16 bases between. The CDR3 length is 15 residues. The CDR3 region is CASTRQDVSTGELFF. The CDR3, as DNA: TGTGCCAGCACTAGACAGGATGTGAGCACCGGGGAGCTGTTTTTT.

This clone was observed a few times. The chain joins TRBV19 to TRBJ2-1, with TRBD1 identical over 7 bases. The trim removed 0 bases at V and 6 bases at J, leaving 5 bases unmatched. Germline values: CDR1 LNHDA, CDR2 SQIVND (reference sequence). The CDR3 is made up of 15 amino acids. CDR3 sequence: CASSIEGGWSNEQFF. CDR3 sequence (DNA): TGTGCCAGTAGTATAGAAGGGGGCTGGAGCAATGAGCAGTTCTTC.

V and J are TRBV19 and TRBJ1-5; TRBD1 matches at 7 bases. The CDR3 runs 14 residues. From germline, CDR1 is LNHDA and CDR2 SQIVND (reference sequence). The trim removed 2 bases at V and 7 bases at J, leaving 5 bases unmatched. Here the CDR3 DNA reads TGTGCCAGTAGTATAACAGGGGCGAAACAGCCCCAGCATTTT. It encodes CASSITGAKQPQHF.

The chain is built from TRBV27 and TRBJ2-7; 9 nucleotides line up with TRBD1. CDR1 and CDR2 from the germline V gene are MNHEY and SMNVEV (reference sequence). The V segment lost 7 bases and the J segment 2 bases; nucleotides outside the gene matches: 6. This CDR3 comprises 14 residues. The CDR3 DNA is TGTGCCAGCACAACAGGGGGCTCCCCCTACGAGCAGTACGTC. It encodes CASTTGGSPYEQYV.

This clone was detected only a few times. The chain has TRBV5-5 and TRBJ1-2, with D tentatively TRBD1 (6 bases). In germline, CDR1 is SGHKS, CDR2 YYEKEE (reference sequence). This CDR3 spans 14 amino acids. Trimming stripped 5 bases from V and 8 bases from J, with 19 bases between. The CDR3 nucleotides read TGTGCCAGCAGACCTCCCGGCAGGGGCGAGGGCTACACCTTC. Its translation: CASRPPGRGEGYTF. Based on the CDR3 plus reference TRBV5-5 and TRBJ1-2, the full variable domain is DAGVTQSPTHLIKTRGQQVTLRCSPISGHKSVSWYQQVLGQGPQFIFQYYEKEERGRGNFPDRFSARQFPNYSSELNVNALLLGDSALYLCASRPPGRGEGYTFGSGTRLTVV.

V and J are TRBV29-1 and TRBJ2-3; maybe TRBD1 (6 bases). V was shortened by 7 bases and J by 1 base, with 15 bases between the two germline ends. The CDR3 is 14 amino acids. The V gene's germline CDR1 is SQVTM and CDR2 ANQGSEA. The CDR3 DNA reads TGCAGCGCCGAGCAGGGGATTGGCACAGATACGCAGTATTTT. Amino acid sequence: CSAEQGIGTDTQYF.

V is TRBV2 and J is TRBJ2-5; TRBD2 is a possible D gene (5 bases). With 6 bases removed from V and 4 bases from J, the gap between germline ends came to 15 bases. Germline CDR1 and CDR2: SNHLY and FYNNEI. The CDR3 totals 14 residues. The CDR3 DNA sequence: TGTGCCAGCAGCGACCCCCGGGGTAGAGAGACCCAGTACTTC. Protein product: CASSDPRGRETQYF.

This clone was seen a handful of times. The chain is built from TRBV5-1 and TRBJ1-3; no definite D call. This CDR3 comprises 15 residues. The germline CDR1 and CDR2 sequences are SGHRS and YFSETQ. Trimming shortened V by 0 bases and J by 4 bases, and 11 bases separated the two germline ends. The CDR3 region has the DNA TGCGCCAGCAGCTTGGTACAGCCGGGGGGAAACACCATATATTTT. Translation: CASSLVQPGGNTIYF.

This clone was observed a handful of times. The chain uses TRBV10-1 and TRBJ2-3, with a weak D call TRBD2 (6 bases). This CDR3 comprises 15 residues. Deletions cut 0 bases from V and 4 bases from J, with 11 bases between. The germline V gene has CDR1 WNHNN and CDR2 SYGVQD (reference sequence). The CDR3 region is CASSESEGFPDTQYF. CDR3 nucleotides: TGCGCCAGCAGTGAGTCGGAGGGATTCCCAGATACGCAGTATTTT.

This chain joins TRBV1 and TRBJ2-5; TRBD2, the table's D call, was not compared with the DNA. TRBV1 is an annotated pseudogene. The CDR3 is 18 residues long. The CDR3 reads CTSSQRTSGGRYQETQYF. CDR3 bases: TGCACCAGCAGCCAAAGGACTAGCGGGGGGCGGTACCAAGAGACCCAGTACTTC.

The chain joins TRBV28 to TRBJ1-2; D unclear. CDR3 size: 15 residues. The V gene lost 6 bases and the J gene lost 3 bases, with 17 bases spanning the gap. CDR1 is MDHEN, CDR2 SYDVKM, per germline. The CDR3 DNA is TGTGCCAGCAGAGCAGAACTCGGGAGGGACTATGGCTACACCTTC. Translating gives CASRAELGRDYGYTF.

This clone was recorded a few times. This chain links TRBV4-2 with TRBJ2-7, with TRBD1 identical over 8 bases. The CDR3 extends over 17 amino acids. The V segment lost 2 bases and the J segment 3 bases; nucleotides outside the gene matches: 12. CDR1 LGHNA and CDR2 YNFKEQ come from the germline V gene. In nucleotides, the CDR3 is TGTGCCAGCAGCCAACTCCCCGGGACAGGAGACCACTACGAGCAGTACTTC. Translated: CASSQLPGTGDHYEQYF.

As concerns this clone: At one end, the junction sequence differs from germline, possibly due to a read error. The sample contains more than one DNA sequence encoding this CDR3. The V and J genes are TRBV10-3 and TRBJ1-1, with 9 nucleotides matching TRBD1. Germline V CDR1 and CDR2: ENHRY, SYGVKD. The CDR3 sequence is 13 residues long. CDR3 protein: CAINPGQGSEAFF. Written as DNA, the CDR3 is TGTGCCATCAATCCGGGACAGGGTTCTGAAGCCTTCTTT.

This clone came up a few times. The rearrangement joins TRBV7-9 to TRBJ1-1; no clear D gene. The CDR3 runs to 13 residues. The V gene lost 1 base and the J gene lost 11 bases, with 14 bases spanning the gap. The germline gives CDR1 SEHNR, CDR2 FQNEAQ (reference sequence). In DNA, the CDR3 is TGTGCCAGCAGCTTAGAAGGGAGGAAAGTGGCTTTCTTT. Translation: CASSLEGRKVAFF.

The CDR3: CASSLLTGNGSPLHF. CDR3 DNA: TGCGCCAGCAGCCTCCTAACAGGGAACGGTTCACCCCTCCACTTT. This chain connects TRBV4-3 to TRBJ1-6, with D perhaps TRBD1 (6 bases). Germline V CDR1 and CDR2: LGHNA, YSLEER. V lost 4 bases, J lost 9 bases, and 16 bases lay in between. The CDR3 sequence is 15 residues long.